This T cell receptor beta chain was found in a study of shared clonotypes between healthy human individuals. Study results and caveats: Naive CD4 clonotype sharing across a few donors was about 5%. Shared clonotypes across all four donors exceeded non-shared ones in generation probability. Only blood samples were collected, and tissue repertoires likely differ.

CD8 cells regarded as naive lacked CD45RO, were positively chosen for CCR7, and omitted terminally differentiated effector memory CD45RA+ cells. The protocol was immunoSEQ multiplex PCR, while the TCRdb copy is restricted to in-frame clones and leaves out a portion. Of under 2,000,000 clones in the sample, over 85% were seen once. Germline lookup yields CDR1 SGHDT and CDR2 YYEEEE. V was clipped by 2 bases and J by 3 bases, with 6 bases between them. The CDR3 sequence is 12 residues long. With regard to this clone: Antigen specificity is unknown. Possible read error: a much larger clone is one base away. This same CDR3 is encoded by further DNA sequences in the sample.

V gene TRBV5-6 combines with J gene TRBJ2-7; no firm D call. The TCR sequence derives from a man aged 18 to 30 in good health. Sequencing was performed on naive CD8+ T cells sorted from blood. This CDR3 is CASSLGGYEQYF. The DNA for the CDR3 is TGTGCCAGCAGCTTAGGTGGCTACGAGCAGTACTTC.